This is a list of T cell receptor beta chains from one sample in a study of T-cell reconstitution after alpha-beta-depleted transplantation in children. TCRdb reprocessed the PCR reads with MiXCR, giving one entry per CDR3 protein. The data contain a few hundred thousand distinct CDR3 sequences, about 16% of them singletons. Sequences were derived from PBMCs, mostly from graft donor cells, sampled 360 days after TCRalphabeta/CD19-depleted stem cell transplant. These receptors came from a boy younger than two who had a stem cell transplant for Wiskott-Aldrich syndrome, so the T cells may come from the graft donor. Both conserved end residues are part of each CDR3. The order of the fields is V gene, D gene, clone size, J gene, CDR3 DNA, CDR3 protein. The D gene is left open where the match is weak. Some rows mark clone size as missing; the rest say once, few, many or name a class of expanded clone.

TRBV2	-	few	TRBJ2-1	TGTGCCAGCAAGAGTAGCGGTGTGGGGCCTTTGGATGAGCAGTTCTTC	CASKSSGVGPLDEQFF
TRBV28	-	many	TRBJ2-3	TGTGCCAGCAGTACGACACCTCTCCTCACAGATACGCAGTATTTT	CASSTTPLLTDTQYF
TRBV20-1	TRBD2	-	TRBJ2-7	TGCAGTGCTAGAGGTAGCGGGTCCTACGAGCAGTACTTC	CSARGSGSYEQYF
TRBV5-6	TRBD2	-	TRBJ2-2	TGTGCCAGCAGCTTGGAACAGTTAGCGGGGGTCTCCACCGGGGAGCTGTTTTTT	CASSLEQLAGVSTGELFF
TRBV29-1	TRBD1	-	TRBJ2-1	TGCAGCGTCATTTTGGGGACAGTGAAGGAGCAGTTCTTC	CSVILGTVKEQFF
TRBV10-1	-	-	TRBJ2-3	TGCGCCAGCAGTGAAAAGGCCCTAGTCCGGGATACGCAGTATTTT	CASSEKALVRDTQYF
TRBV12-3/TRBV12-4	-	few	TRBJ1-3	TGTGCCAGCAGTCTGGACGGTCCTCGGTCTGGAAACACCATATATTTT	CASSLDGPRSGNTIYF
TRBV5-1	-	few	TRBJ1-1	TGCGCCAGCAGCTTGTCCCCAGAGAACACTGAAGCTTTCTTT	CASSLSPENTEAFF
TRBV12-3/TRBV12-4	-	few	TRBJ2-3	TGTGCCAGTAGTACATTTCGTCCGCGGGCAGATACGCAGTATTTT	CASSTFRPRADTQYF
TRBV3-1	-	few	TRBJ2-7	TGTGCCAGCAGCCTCCTAACCTCAACTTACGAGCAGTACTTC	CASSLLTSTYEQYF
TRBV6-2/TRBV6-3	-	few	TRBJ2-1	TGTGCCAGCAGTTACTCGGGGAGCCCCTACAATGAGCAGTTCTTC	CASSYSGSPYNEQFF
TRBV19	TRBD2	few	TRBJ2-3	TGTGCCAGTAGAAGCGGGAGAGGCTTCACAGATACGCAGTATTTT	CASRSGRGFTDTQYF
TRBV7-2	TRBD2	-	TRBJ2-7	TGTGCCAGCAGCTTAGGTATTCTAGCGGAGTTTTCCTACGAGCAGTACTTC	CASSLGILAEFSYEQYF
TRBV24-1	-	many	TRBJ2-5	TGTGCCACCAGTGAAAGGGAGACCCAGTACTTC	CATSERETQYF
TRBV3-1	-	-	TRBJ2-5	TGTGCCAGCAGCCAAGGTGGGGCGGAGGGGCCGAATACCCAAGAGACCCAGTACTTC	CASSQGGAEGPNTQETQYF
TRBV5-4	TRBD2	-	TRBJ2-7	TGTGCCAGCAGCTTTAGCGGGAGGGCTGGCGAGCAGTACTTC	CASSFSGRAGEQYF
TRBV23-1	TRBD1	-	TRBJ2-2	TGCGCCAGCACTAGACAGGGGTGGTGCACCGGGGAGCTGTTTTTT	CASTRQGWCTGELFF
TRBV5-1	TRBD2	-	TRBJ2-1	TGCGCCAGCAGCTTGGCTCTTAGCGGGAGGGCCCCCTACAATGAGCAGTTCTTC	CASSLALSGRAPYNEQFF